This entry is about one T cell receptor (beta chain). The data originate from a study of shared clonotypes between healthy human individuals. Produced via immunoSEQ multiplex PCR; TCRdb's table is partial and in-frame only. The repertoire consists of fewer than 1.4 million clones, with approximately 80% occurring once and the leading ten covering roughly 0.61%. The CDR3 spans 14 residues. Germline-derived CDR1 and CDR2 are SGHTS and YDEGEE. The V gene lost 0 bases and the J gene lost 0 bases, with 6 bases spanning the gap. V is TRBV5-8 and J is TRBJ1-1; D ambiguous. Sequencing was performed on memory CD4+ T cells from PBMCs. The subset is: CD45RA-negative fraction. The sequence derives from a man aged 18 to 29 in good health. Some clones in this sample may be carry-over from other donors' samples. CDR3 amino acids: CASSLVMLNTEAFF. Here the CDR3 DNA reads TGTGCCAGCAGCTTGGTTATGTTGAACACTGAAGCTTTCTTT.